This record covers a single T cell receptor beta chain. This CDR3 spans 16 amino acids. Germline V gene lookup returns CDR1 SGHRS and CDR2 YFSETQ. V was shortened by 0 bases and J by 0 bases, with 10 bases between the two germline ends. Assay: immunoSEQ multiplex PCR; the TCRdb copy retains only in-frame clones and omits some. This sample has around 300,000 clones, with roughly nine tenths found just once. This sample was included in a study of Ad26.COV2.S vaccination and SARS-CoV-2 variants. Stated treatment: 15 to 20 received Ad26.COV2.S at low or high dose, single or two shots; about 5 received placebo; per-sample allocation not given. The study sampled participants on day 63 after the first vaccine or placebo injection.

The material was peripheral blood, obtained in a trial of Ad26.COV2.S vaccine versus placebo. The sequence derives from a person aged 18-65 years who received the Ad26.COV2.S COVID-19 vaccine or a placebo. The rearrangement joins TRBV5-1 to TRBJ1-3; D is possibly TRBD1 (5 bases). The CDR3 region is CASSLEFGGSGNTIYF. DNA for the CDR3: TGCGCCAGCAGCTTGGAGTTCGGGGGCTCTGGAAACACCATATATTTT. Complete variable domain (other parts from reference TRBV5-1 and TRBJ1-3): KAGVTQTPRYLIKTRGQQVTLSCSPISGHRSVSWYQQTPGQGLQFLFEYFSETQRNKGNFPGRFSGRQFSNSRSEMNVSTLELGDSALYLCASSLEFGGSGNTIYFGEGSWLTVV.